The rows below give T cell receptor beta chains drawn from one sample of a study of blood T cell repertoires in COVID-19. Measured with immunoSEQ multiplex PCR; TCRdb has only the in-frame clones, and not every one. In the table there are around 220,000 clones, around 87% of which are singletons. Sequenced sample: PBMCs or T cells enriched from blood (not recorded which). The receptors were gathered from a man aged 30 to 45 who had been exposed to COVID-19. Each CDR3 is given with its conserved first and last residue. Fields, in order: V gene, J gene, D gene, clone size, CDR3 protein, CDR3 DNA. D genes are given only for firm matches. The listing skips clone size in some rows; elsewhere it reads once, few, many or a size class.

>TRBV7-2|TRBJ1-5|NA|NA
CASSLVGTTQLQHF
TGTGCCAGCAGCTTAGTTGGCACGACACAACTTCAGCATTTT
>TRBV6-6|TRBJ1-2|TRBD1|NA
CASSARDRAFGGYTF
TGTGCCAGCAGTGCCCGGGACAGGGCTTTCGGTGGCTACACCTTC
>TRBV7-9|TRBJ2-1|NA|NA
CASSRGLMEKVSYNEQFF
TGTGCCAGCAGTCGAGGGCTGATGGAGAAAGTCTCCTACAATGAGCAGTTCTTC
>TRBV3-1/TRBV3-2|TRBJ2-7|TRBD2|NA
CASSPVGGSGGWNEQYF
TGTGCCAGCAGCCCTGTGGGTGGTAGCGGGGGGTGGAACGAGCAGTACTTC
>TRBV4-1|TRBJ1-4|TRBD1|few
CASSHSTGGANEKLFF
TGCGCCAGCAGCCATTCCACAGGGGGCGCAAATGAAAAACTGTTTTTT
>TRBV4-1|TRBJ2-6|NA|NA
CASSQTGTARGANVLTF
TGCGCCAGCAGCCAAACCGGGACTGCCCGTGGGGCCAACGTCCTGACTTTC
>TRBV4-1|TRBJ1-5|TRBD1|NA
CASSQFPGTDSNQPQHF
TGCGCCAGCAGCCAATTCCCCGGGACAGATAGCAATCAGCCCCAGCATTTT
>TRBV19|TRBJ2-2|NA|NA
CASSIVLGGVSTGELFF
TGTGCCAGTAGTATAGTGTTAGGCGGGGTGAGCACCGGGGAGCTGTTTTTT
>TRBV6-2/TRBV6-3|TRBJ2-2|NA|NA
CASSYSPGLSGGELFF
TGTGCCAGCAGTTACTCTCCGGGACTCTCCGGCGGGGAGCTGTTTTTT
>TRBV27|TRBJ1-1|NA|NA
CASSLLYRNTEAFF
TGTGCCAGCAGTTTATTATACAGGAACACTGAAGCTTTCTTT
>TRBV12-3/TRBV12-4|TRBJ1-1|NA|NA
CASSLDRAAEAFF
TGTGCCAGCAGTTTAGATCGCGCTGCTGAAGCTTTCTTT
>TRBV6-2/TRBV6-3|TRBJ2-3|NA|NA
CASSPGTFHTDTQYF
TGTGCCAGCAGCCCCGGGACTTTTCACACAGATACGCAGTATTTT
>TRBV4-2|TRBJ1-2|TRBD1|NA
CASSQDLTGGKYGYTF
TGTGCCAGCAGCCAAGATCTAACAGGGGGGAAGTATGGCTACACCTTC
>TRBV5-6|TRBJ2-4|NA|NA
CASSLAGIQYF
TGTGCCAGCAGCTTGGCCGGGATACAGTACTTC
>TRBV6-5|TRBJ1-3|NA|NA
CASSQSGVSGNTIYF
TGTGCCAGCAGCCAATCCGGAGTCTCTGGAAACACCATATATTTT
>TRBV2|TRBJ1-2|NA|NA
CASSEGDPRGYGYTF
TGTGCCAGCAGTGAGGGAGACCCCCGGGGCTATGGCTACACCTTC
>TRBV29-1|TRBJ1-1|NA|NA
CSVATTLGTEAFF
TGCAGCGTTGCGACAACTCTTGGCACTGAAGCTTTCTTT
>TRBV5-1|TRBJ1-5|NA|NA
CASSESVGDQPQHF
TGCGCCAGCAGCGAAAGTGTCGGAGATCAGCCCCAGCATTTT
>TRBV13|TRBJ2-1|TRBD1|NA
CASSSMDRGSNEQFF
TGTGCCAGCAGTTCGATGGACAGGGGTTCCAATGAGCAGTTCTTC
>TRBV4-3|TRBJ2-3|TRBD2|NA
CASSQDFSHLAGATDTQYF
TGCGCCAGCAGCCAAGATTTCTCTCACCTAGCGGGGGCCACAGATACGCAGTATTTT
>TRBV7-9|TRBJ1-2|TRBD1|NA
CASSRRQGRDYTF
TGTGCCAGCAGCCGCAGACAGGGGCGGGACTACACCTTC
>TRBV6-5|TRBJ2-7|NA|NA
CASHPGTGAYEQYF
TGTGCCTCCCACCCCGGGACGGGGGCCTACGAGCAGTACTTC
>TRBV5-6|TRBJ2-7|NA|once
CANRKQGNGQYF
TGTGCCAACCGGAAGCAGGGCAACGGGCAGTACTTC
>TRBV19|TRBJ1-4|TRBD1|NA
CASSSPGTADGEKLFF
TGTGCCAGTAGCTCCCCCGGGACAGCGGACGGGGAAAAACTGTTTTTT
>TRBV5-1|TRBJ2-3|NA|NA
CASSFPQGLTDTQYF
TGCGCCAGCAGCTTCCCGCAGGGGCTCACAGATACGCAGTATTTT
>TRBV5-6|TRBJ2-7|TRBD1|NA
CASSLVGTGAYEQYF
TGTGCCAGCAGCTTGGTAGGTACAGGGGCCTACGAGCAGTACTTC
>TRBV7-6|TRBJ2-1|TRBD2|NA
CASSLVLGTSVFDEQFF
TGTGCCAGCAGCTTAGTCCTCGGGACTAGCGTTTTCGATGAGCAGTTCTTC
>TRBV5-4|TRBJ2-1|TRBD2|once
CASSRGGSGNEQFF
TGTGCCAGCAGCCGGGGGGGTAGCGGCAATGAGCAGTTCTTC
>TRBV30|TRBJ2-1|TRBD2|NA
CALRGGPNEQFF
TGTGCCTTACGGGGGGGCCCCAATGAGCAGTTCTTC
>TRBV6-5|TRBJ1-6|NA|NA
CATEENSPLHF
TGTGCCACCGAAGAGAACTCACCCCTCCACTTT
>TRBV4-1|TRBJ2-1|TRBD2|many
CASSHRTSSRDEQFF
TGCGCCAGCAGCCATAGGACTAGCTCCCGGGATGAGCAGTTCTTC
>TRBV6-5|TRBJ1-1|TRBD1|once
CASTRQGEAFF
TGTGCCAGCACCCGACAGGGGGAAGCTTTCTTT
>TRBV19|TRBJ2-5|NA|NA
CASSTGIDETQYF
TGTGCCAGTAGCACAGGGATCGACGAGACCCAGTACTTC
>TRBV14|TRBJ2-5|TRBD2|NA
CASSLRAGVQETQYF
TGTGCCAGCAGCCTTAGAGCGGGAGTCCAAGAGACCCAGTACTTC
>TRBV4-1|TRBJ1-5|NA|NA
CASSQVVTSGGPSNQPQHF
TGCGCCAGCAGCCAAGTAGTAACGTCGGGGGGCCCTAGCAATCAGCCCCAGCATTTT
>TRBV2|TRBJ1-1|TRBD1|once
CASSDVRGLMNTEAFF
TGTGCCAGCAGTGATGTCAGGGGGTTAATGAACACTGAAGCTTTCTTT
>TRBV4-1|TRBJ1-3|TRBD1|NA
CASSETGGVSGNTIYF
TGCGCCAGCAGTGAAACAGGGGGTGTATCTGGAAACACCATATATTTT
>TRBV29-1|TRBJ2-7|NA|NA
CSVWGRSKQYF
TGCAGCGTGTGGGGCCGGAGTAAGCAGTACTTC
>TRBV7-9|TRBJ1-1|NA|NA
CASSLGSGNTEAFF
TGTGCCAGCAGCTTAGGGTCGGGGAACACTGAAGCTTTCTTT
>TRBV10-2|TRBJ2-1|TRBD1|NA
CASRDPGQGSYNEQFF
TGCGCCAGCAGGGACCCGGGACAGGGGTCCTACAATGAGCAGTTCTTC
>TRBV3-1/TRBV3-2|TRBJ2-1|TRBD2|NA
CASSQGPGGIYNEQFF
TGTGCCAGCAGCCAAGGTCCCGGGGGGATATACAATGAGCAGTTCTTC
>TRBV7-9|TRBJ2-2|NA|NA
CASSLGLRELFF
TGTGCCAGCAGCTTGGGACTGAGGGAGCTGTTTTTT
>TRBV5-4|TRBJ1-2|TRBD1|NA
CASSSDRKENGYTF
TGTGCCAGCAGCTCGGACAGGAAAGAAAATGGCTACACCTTC
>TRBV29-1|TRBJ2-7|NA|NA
CSVERGSPRHEQYF
TGCAGCGTTGAACGGGGATCACCACGCCACGAGCAGTACTTC
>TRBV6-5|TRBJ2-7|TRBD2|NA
CASSRLAGGNYEQYF
TGTGCCAGCAGTCGACTAGCGGGGGGAAATTACGAGCAGTACTTC
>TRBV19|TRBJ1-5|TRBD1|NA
CASSTTGGQPQHF
TGTGCCAGTAGTACCACAGGGGGTCAGCCCCAGCATTTT
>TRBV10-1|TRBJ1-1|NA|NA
CASSESIQGGNTEAFF
TGCGCCAGCAGTGAGTCCATCCAGGGAGGGAACACTGAAGCTTTCTTT
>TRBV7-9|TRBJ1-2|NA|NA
CASSSQGEGYTF
TGTGCCAGCAGCTCCCAAGGGGAAGGCTACACCTTC
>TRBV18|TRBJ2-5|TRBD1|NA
CASGPTGSAETQYF
TGTGCCAGCGGACCGACAGGGTCGGCAGAGACCCAGTACTTC
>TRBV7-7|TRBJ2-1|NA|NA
CASSLNNRKGEQFF
TGTGCCAGCAGCTTAAATAACAGGAAGGGTGAGCAGTTCTTC
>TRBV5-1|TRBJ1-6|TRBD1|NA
CASSLGDRDNSPLHF
TGCGCCAGCAGCTTGGGGGACAGGGATAATTCACCCCTCCACTTT
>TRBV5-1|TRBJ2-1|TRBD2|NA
CASSLAASGGIDEQFF
TGCGCCAGCAGCTTGGCGGCTAGCGGGGGGATCGATGAGCAGTTCTTC
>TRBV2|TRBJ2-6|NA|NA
CASSEDGAGANVLTF
TGTGCCAGCAGTGAAGACGGGGCTGGGGCCAACGTCCTGACTTTC
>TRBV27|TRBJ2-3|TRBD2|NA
CASSPRPTSVAADTQYF
TGTGCCAGCAGTCCACGACCTACTAGCGTAGCAGCAGATACGCAGTATTTT
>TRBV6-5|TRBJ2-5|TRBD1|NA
CASSSNDRGRETQYF
TGTGCCAGCAGTTCGAACGACAGGGGGCGAGAGACCCAGTACTTC
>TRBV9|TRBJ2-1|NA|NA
CASSTTTNEQFF
TGTGCCAGCAGCACGACTACTAATGAGCAGTTCTTC
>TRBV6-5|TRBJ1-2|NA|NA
CASSYSSDFWFYGYTF
TGTGCCAGCAGTTACTCGTCAGATTTCTGGTTCTATGGCTACACCTTC
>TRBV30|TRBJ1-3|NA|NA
CAWRVADRGTIYF
TGTGCCTGGAGGGTGGCGGATCGGGGAACCATATATTTT
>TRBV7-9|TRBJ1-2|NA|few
CASSLVIPANYGYTF
TGTGCCAGCAGCTTAGTTATTCCAGCTAACTATGGCTACACCTTC